This TCR beta chain came from a study of blood T cell repertoires in COVID-19. TCRdb's copy holds only in-frame clones and misses some; the assay was immunoSEQ multiplex PCR. Counted here are more than 30,000 clones, around nine tenths occurring once; the ten biggest clones make up over 11%. The CDR3 is made up of 14 amino acids. The ends were cut back, 4 bases at V and 2 bases at J, with 11 bases in the middle. Germline V CDR1 and CDR2: MNHEY, SMNVEV (reference sequence). The sample holds a few counts of this clone. The sequence derives from a man between 60 and 75 years old with active COVID-19. Input material: peripheral blood. The chain joins TRBV27 to TRBJ2-5; D is unresolved. The CDR3 region is CASSSRHPQETQYF. The CDR3, as DNA: TGTGCCAGCAGTTCCAGACACCCTCAAGAGACCCAGTACTTC.